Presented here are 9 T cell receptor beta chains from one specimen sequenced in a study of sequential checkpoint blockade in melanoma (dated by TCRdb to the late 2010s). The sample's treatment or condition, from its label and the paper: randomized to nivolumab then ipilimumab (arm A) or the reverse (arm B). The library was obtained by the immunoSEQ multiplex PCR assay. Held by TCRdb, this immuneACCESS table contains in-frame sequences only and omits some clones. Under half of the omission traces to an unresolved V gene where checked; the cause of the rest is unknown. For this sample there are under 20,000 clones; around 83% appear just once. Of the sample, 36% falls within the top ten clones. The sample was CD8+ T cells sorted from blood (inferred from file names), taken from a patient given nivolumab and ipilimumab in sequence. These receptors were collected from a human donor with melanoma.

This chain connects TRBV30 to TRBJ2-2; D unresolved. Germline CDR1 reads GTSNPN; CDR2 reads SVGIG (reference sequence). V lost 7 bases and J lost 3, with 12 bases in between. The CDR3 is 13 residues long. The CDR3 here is CAFIPSDTGELFF. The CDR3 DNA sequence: TGTGCCTTTATCCCTTCCGACACCGGGGAGCTGTTTTTT.

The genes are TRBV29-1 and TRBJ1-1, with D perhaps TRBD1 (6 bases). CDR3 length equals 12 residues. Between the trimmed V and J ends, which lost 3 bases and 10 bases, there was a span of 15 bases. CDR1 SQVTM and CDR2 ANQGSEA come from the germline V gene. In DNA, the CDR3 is TGCAGCGTTGATGGGGACACCCCCGGAGCTTTCTTT. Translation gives CSVDGDTPGAFF.

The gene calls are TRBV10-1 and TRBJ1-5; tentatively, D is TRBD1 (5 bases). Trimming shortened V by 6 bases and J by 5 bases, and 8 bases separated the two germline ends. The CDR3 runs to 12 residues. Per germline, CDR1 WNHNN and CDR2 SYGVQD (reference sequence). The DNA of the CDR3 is TGCGCCAGCAGGGGAGGGGATCAGCCCCAGCATTTT. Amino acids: CASRGGDQPQHF.

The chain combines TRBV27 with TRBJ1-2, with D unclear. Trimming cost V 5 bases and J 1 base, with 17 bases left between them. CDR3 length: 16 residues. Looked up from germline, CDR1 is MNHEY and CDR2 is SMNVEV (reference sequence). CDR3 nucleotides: TGTGCCAGCAGTCTCGGTGAGGGAGGCGGTAACTATGGCTACACCTTC. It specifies CASSLGEGGGNYGYTF.

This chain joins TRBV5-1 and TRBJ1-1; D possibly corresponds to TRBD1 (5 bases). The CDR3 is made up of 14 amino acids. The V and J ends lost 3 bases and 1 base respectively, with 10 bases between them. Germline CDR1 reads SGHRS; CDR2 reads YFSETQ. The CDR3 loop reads CASSWMDTNTEAFF. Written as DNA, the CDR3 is TGCGCCAGCAGCTGGATGGACACGAACACTGAAGCTTTCTTT. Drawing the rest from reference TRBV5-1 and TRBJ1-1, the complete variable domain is KAGVTQTPRYLIKTRGQQVTLSCSPISGHRSVSWYQQTPGQGLQFLFEYFSETQRNKGNFPGRFSGRQFSNSRSEMNVSTLELGDSALYLCASSWMDTNTEAFFGQGTRLTVV.

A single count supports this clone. The CDR3 sequence: CATSRGGGAYNEQFF. As DNA, the CDR3 is TGTGCCACCAGCAGAGGAGGGGGCGCATACAATGAGCAGTTCTTC. J is TRBJ2-1 and V is TRBV15; 7 bases agree with TRBD1. CDR1 LNHNV and CDR2 YYDKDF come from the germline V gene (reference sequence). This CDR3 has 15 residues. V lost 1 base to trimming and J lost 4 bases; unmatched junction nucleotides: 4.

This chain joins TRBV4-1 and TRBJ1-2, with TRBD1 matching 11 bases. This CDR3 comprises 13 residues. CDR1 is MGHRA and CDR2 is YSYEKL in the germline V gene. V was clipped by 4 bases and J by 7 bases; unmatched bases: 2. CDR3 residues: CASSPGTGGGYTF. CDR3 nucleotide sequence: TGCGCCAGCAGCCCGGGGACAGGGGGTGGCTACACCTTC.

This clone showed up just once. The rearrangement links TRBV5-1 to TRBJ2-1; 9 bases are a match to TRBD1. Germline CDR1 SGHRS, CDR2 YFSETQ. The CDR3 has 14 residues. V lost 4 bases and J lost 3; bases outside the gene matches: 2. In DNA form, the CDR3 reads TGCGCCAGCAGCGGGGGACAGGGCTACAATGAGCAGTTCTTC. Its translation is CASSGGQGYNEQFF.

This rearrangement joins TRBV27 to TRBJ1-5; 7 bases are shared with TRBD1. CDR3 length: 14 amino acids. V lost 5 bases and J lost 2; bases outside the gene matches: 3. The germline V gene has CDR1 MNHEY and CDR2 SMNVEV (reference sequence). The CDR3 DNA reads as TGTGCCAGCAGTCGACAGGGCGGCAATCAGCCCCAGCATTTT. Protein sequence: CASSRQGGNQPQHF.